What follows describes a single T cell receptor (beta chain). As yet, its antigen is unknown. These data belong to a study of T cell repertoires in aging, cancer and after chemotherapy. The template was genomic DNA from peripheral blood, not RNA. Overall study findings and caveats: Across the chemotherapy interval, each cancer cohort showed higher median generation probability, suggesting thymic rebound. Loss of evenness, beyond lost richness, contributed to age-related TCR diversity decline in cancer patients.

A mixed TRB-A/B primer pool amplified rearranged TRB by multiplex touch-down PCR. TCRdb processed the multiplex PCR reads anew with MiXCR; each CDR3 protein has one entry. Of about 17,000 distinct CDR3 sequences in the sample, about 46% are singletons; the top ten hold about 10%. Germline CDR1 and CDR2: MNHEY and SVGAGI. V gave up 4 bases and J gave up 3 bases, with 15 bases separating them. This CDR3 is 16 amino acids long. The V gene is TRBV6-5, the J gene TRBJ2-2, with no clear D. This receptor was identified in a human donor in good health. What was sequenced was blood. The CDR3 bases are TGTGCCAGCAGTTTTTTGGGCAGAACGGACACCGGGGAGCTGTTTTTT. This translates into CASSFLGRTDTGELFF.